Shown below are 9 T cell receptor beta chains from a single sample sequenced in a study of Ad26.COV2.S vaccination and SARS-CoV-2 variants. The treatment here: around 19 received Ad26.COV2.S at low or high dose, single or two shots; about 5 received placebo; per-sample allocation not given. Collection of the samples took place on day 63 after the first injection of vaccine or placebo. Some clones are missing from TCRdb's copy, which holds only in-frame ones; the method was immunoSEQ multiplex PCR. The sample records fewer than 500,000 clones, 90% being singletons. Sequenced here: peripheral blood, sampled in a trial of Ad26.COV2.S vaccine versus placebo. The receptors derive from a person aged 18-65 years who received the Ad26.COV2.S COVID-19 vaccine or a placebo.

The chain links TRBV27 to TRBJ2-5; D is ambiguous. The CDR3 covers 11 residues. Germline lookup yields CDR1 MNHEY and CDR2 SMNVEV (reference sequence). Between the trimmed V and J ends, which lost 8 bases and 3 bases, there was a span of 7 bases. CDR3 sequence reads: CASSQKETQYF. CDR3 nucleotide sequence: TGTGCCAGCTCCCAGAAAGAGACCCAGTACTTC.

This sequence joins TRBV7-2 and TRBJ2-7; D is possibly TRBD1 or TRBD2 (5 bases each). This CDR3 contains 12 residues. CDR1 is SGHTA, CDR2 FQGNSA, per germline. V was trimmed by 0 bases and J by 6 bases, leaving 6 bases between them. The CDR3 protein is CASSLAGVEQYF. The CDR3 DNA sequence: TGTGCCAGCAGCTTAGCGGGGGTCGAGCAGTACTTC.

The rearrangement joins TRBV2 to TRBJ2-1; 7 positions match TRBD2. The CDR3 has 16 residues. Trimming removed 4 bases from V and 6 bases from J; junction bases left unmatched: 12. Germline CDR1 SNHLY, CDR2 FYNNEI. The CDR3 sequence is CASSGPAAPGGNEQFF. The DNA of the CDR3 is TGTGCCAGCAGTGGGCCGGCGGCCCCGGGAGGCAATGAGCAGTTCTTC.

This rearrangement joins TRBV27 to TRBJ2-1, with no clear D. The germline gives CDR1 MNHEY, CDR2 SMNVEV (reference sequence). Trimming shortened V by 5 bases and J by 6 bases, and 11 bases separated the two germline ends. This CDR3 comprises 13 residues. The CDR3 DNA follows: TGTGCCAGCAGTCAAAACGACATCAATGAGCAGTTCTTC. It encodes CASSQNDINEQFF.

The chain carries TRBV4-2 and TRBJ2-3, with 9 positions matching TRBD2. This CDR3 has 19 amino acids. J gave up 0 bases and V 1 base, and 11 bases lay outside the gene matches. Per germline, CDR1 LGHNA and CDR2 YNFKEQ. Written as DNA, the CDR3 is TGTGCCAGCAGCCAAGGGACTAGCGTGACCTTTGCTAGCACAGATACGCAGTATTTT. As protein: CASSQGTSVTFASTDTQYF.

This sequence joins TRBV19 and TRBJ1-4; D is ambiguous. The CDR3 extends over 13 amino acids. The V gene's germline CDR1 is LNHDA and CDR2 SQIVND (reference sequence). Trimming stripped 5 bases from V and 10 bases from J, with 14 bases between. DNA for the CDR3: TGTGCCAGTAGTCCCCGGACTCCGGGAAAACTGTTTTTT. Translated: CASSPRTPGKLFF.

The rearrangement uses TRBV9 and TRBJ2-5; D ambiguous. The CDR3 covers 16 residues. The V end was cut by 0 bases, the J end by 0 bases, with 12 bases between. CDR1 and CDR2 from the germline V gene are SGDLS and YYNGEE. In DNA form, the CDR3 reads TGTGCCAGCAGCGTAGCGCGAAGGGCGGACCAAGAGACCCAGTACTTC. As protein: CASSVARRADQETQYF.

The V gene is TRBV18, the J gene TRBJ2-3; D is ambiguous. V lost 3 bases and J 4 bases, leaving 11 bases between the germline ends. The germline V gene encodes CDR1 KGHSH and CDR2 LQKENI. The CDR3 length is 14 residues. CDR3 region: CASSPYPPPDTQYF. CDR3 nucleotide sequence: TGTGCCAGCTCACCGTACCCCCCCCCAGATACGCAGTATTTT.

The J gene is TRBJ1-4, the V gene TRBV18; D not certain. The V end was cut by 6 bases, the J end by 5 bases, with 16 bases between. CDR1 KGHSH and CDR2 LQKENI come from the germline V gene. The CDR3 runs to 15 residues. The DNA of the CDR3 is TGTGCCAGCTCCTCCTCGTCCGAGAGAAATGAAAAACTGTTTTTT. Translation gives CASSSSSERNEKLFF.